A selection of T cell receptor beta chains follows, all from one sample in a study of technical replicates of blood from a handful of donors. Profiled with immunoSEQ multiplex PCR; TCRdb holds only in-frame clones, not every one. Among under 90,000 clones, under 95% were seen once, and the ten largest hold around 0.3%. Material for sequencing was T cells isolated from PBMCs. The receptors originated from a human donor in good health. CDR3s include the opening cysteine and the closing phenylalanine or tryptophan. The D gene is left open where the match is weak.

V gene: TRBV28
J gene: TRBJ2-7
D gene: TRBD2
CDR3 protein: CASSFGAGGREQYF

V gene: TRBV4-1
J gene: TRBJ1-4
D gene: TRBD1
CDR3 protein: CASSQGDRDNEKLFF

V gene: TRBV6-4
J gene: TRBJ2-3
D gene: TRBD2
CDR3 protein: CASSVLAGASTDTQYF

V gene: TRBV10-1
J gene: TRBJ2-7
D gene: TRBD1
CDR3 protein: CASAGTGSYEQYF

V gene: TRBV7-9
J gene: TRBJ2-4
D gene: .
CDR3 protein: CASSLARGRAKNIQYF

V gene: TRBV10-2
J gene: TRBJ2-3
D gene: TRBD2
CDR3 protein: CASSESRAGGADTQYF

V gene: TRBV4-1
J gene: TRBJ1-3
D gene: .
CDR3 protein: CASSPPGASGNTIYF

V gene: TRBV14
J gene: TRBJ2-7
D gene: .
CDR3 protein: CASDSGTPYEQYF

V gene: TRBV2
J gene: TRBJ2-2
D gene: TRBD1
CDR3 protein: CASTLGQFIANTGELFF

V gene: TRBV5-1
J gene: TRBJ1-2
D gene: TRBD1
CDR3 protein: CASSHPDRGHGYTF

V gene: TRBV10-2
J gene: TRBJ2-7
D gene: .
CDR3 protein: CASRAEGPYEQYF

V gene: TRBV4-1
J gene: TRBJ1-3
D gene: .
CDR3 protein: CASSQKLQGIGNTIYF

V gene: TRBV28
J gene: TRBJ1-4
D gene: TRBD1
CDR3 protein: CASKVTGGNEKLFF

V gene: TRBV5-1
J gene: TRBJ2-5
D gene: TRBD1
CDR3 protein: CASSAWDRGPETQYF